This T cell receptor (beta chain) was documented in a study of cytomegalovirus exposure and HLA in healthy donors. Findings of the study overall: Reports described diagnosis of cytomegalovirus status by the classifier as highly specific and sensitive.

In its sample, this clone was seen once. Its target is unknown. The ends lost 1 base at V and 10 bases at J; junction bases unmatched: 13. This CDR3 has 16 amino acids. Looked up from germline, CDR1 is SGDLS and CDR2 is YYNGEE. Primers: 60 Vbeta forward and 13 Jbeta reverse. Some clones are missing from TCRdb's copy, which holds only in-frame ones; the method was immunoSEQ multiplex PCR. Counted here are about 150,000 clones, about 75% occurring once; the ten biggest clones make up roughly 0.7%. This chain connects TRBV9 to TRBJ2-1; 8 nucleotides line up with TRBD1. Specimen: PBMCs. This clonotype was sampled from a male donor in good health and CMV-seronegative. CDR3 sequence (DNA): TGTGCCAGCAGCGTATCGCCAGGACAGGGACAATGGGAGCAGTTCTTC. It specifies CASSVSPGQGQWEQFF.